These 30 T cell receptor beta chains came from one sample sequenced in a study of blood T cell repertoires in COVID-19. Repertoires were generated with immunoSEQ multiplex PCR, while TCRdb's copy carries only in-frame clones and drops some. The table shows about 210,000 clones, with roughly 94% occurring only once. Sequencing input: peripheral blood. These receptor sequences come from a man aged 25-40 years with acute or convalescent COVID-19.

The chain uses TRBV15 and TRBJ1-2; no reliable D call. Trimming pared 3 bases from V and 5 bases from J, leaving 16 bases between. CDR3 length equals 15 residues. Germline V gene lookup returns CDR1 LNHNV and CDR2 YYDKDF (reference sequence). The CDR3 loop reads CATSSGTPERYGYTF. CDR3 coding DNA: TGTGCCACCAGCAGCGGCACCCCAGAGCGTTATGGCTACACCTTC.

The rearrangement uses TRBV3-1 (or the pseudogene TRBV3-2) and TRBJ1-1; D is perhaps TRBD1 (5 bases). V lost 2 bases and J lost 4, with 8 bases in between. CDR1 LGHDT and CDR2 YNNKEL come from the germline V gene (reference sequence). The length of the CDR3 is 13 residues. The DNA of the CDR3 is TGTGCCAGCAGCCAACAGGGTTCCACTGAAGCTTTCTTT. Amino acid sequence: CASSQQGSTEAFF.

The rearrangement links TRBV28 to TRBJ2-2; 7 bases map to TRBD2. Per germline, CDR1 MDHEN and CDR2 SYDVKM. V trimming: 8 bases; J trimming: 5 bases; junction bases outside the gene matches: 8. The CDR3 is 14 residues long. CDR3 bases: TGTGCCAGCGGGGATGCTAGCGGAACCGGGGAGCTGTTTTTT. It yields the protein CASGDASGTGELFF.

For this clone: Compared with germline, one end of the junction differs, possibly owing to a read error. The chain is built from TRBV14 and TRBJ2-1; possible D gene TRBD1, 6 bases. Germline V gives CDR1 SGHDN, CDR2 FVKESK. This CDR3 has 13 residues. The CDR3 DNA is TGTGCCAGCAGCCAAGATCATAGGATAGGGGGACTCTTC. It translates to CASSQDHRIGGLF.

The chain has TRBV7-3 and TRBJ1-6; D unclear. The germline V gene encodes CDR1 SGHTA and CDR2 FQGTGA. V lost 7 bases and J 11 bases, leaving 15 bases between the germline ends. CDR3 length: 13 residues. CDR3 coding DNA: TGTGCCAGCAAAGTCACGGGGAAGACACCCCTCCACTTT. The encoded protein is CASKVTGKTPLHF.

As DNA, the CDR3 is TGTGCCAGCACCGAGGGAATGACCTACGAGCAGTACTTC. Residues: CASTEGMTYEQYF. The genes are TRBV6-5 and TRBJ2-7; possibly TRBD2 for D (5 bases). V was pared by 7 bases and J by 2 bases, with 12 bases between. This CDR3 spans 13 amino acids. Germline V CDR1 and CDR2: MNHEY, SVGAGI.

CDR3 bases: TGTGCCAGCAGTATATACTTCGGGGGGAACACTGAAGCTTTCTTT. This codes for CASSIYFGGNTEAFF. The chain recombines TRBV28 with TRBJ1-1, with a possible D match to TRBD1 (5 bases). V lost 5 bases, J lost 1 base, and 14 bases lay in between. The germline V gene encodes CDR1 MDHEN and CDR2 SYDVKM. The CDR3 loop spans 15 amino acids.

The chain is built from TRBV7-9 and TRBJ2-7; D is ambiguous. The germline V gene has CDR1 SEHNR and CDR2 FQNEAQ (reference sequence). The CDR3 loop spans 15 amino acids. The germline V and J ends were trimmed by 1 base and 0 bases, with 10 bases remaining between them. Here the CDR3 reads CASSLVDPSSYEQYF. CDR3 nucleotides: TGTGCCAGCAGCTTAGTGGATCCTAGCTCCTACGAGCAGTACTTC.

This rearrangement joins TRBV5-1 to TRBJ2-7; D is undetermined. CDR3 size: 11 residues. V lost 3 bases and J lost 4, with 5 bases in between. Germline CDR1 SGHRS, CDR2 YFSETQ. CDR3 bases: TGCGCCAGCAGCTCGCTATACGAGCAGTACTTC. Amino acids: CASSSLYEQYF.

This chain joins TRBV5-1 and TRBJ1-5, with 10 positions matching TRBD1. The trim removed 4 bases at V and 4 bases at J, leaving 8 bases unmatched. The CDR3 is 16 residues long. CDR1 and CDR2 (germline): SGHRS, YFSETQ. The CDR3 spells CASSPGTGVRNQPQHF. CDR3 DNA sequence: TGCGCCAGCAGCCCCGGGACAGGGGTCAGAAATCAGCCCCAGCATTTT.

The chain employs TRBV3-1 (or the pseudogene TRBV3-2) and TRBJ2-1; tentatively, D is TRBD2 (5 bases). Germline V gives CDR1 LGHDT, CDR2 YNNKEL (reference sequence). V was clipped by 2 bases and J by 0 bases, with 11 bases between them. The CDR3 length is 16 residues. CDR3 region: CASSQYGVSSYNEQFF. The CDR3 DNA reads TGTGCCAGCAGCCAATACGGGGTTAGCTCCTACAATGAGCAGTTCTTC.

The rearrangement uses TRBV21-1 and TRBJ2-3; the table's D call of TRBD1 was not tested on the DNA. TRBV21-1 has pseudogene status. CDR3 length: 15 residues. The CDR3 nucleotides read TGTGCCAGCCTCAAGGTGGACAGGGGGACAGATACGCAGTATTTT. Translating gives CASLKVDRGTDTQYF.

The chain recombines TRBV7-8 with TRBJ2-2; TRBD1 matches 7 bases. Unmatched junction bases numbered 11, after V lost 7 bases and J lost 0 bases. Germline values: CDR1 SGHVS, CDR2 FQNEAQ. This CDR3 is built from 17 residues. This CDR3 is CASTPTTGTANTGELFF. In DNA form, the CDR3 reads TGTGCCAGCACACCGACTACGGGGACAGCGAACACCGGGGAGCTGTTTTTT.

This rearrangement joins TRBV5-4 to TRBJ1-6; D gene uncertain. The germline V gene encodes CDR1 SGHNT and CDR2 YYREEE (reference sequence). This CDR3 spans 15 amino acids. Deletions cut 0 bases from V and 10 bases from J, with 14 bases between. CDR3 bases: TGTGCCAGCAGCTTGGCGACAAACGGTAAATCACCCCTCCACTTT. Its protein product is CASSLATNGKSPLHF.

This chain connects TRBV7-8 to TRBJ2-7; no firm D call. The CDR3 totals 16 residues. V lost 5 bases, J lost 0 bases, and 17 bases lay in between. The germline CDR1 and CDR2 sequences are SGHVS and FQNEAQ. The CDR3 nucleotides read TGTGCCAGCAGCCCAGGCACAGAGTTCGGCTCCTACGAGCAGTACTTC. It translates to CASSPGTEFGSYEQYF. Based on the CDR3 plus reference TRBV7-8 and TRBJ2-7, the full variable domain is GAGVSQSPRYKVAKRGQDVALRCDPISGHVSLFWYQQALGQGPEFLTYFQNEAQLDKSGLPSDRFFAERPEGSVSTLKIQRTQQEDSAVYLCASSPGTEFGSYEQYFGPGTRLTVT.

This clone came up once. The chain's CDR3 is CASSQERPRRVEKLFF. CDR3 DNA sequence: TGCGCCAGCAGCCAAGAAAGGCCCCGACGGGTTGAAAAACTGTTTTTT. The chain recombines TRBV4-1 with TRBJ1-4; no reliable D call. CDR1 and CDR2 (germline): MGHRA, YSYEKL. V was pared by 0 bases and J by 7 bases, with 15 bases between. The length of the CDR3 is 16 residues.

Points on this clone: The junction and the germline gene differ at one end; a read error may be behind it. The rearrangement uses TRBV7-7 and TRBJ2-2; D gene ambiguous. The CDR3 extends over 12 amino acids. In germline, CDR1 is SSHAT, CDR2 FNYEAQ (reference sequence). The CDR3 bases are TGTGCTAGCAGCCCTGAGACCGGGGAGCTGTTTTTT. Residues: CASSPETGELFF.

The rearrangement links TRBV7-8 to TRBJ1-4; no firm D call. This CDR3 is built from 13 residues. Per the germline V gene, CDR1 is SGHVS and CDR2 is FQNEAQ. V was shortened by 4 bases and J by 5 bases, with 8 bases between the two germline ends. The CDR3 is CASSSGKNEKLFF. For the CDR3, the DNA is TGTGCCAGCAGCTCGGGAAAAAATGAAAAACTGTTTTTT.

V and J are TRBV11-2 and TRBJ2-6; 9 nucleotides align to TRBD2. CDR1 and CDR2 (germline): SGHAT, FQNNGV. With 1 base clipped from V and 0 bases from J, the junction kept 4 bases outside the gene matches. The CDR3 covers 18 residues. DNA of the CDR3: TGTGCCAGCAGCTTAGGTCTAGCGGGGACCTCTGGGGCCAACGTCCTGACTTTC. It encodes CASSLGLAGTSGANVLTF.

CDR3 protein: CASSRHRAETNEKLFF. The CDR3 DNA reads as TGTGCCAGCAGCCGTCACAGGGCTGAGACTAATGAAAAACTGTTTTTT. This sequence joins TRBV28 and TRBJ1-4, with D maybe TRBD1 (6 bases). This CDR3 has 16 residues. Germline CDR1 reads MDHEN; CDR2 reads SYDVKM. The V gene lost 6 bases and the J gene lost 2 bases, with 16 bases spanning the gap.

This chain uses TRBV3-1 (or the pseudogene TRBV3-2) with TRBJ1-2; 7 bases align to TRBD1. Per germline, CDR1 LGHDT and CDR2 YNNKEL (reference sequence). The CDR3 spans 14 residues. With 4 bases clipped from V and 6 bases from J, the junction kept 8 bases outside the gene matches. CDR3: CASSLPTGTHGYTF. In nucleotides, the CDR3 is TGTGCCAGCAGCCTACCGACAGGGACTCATGGCTACACCTTC.

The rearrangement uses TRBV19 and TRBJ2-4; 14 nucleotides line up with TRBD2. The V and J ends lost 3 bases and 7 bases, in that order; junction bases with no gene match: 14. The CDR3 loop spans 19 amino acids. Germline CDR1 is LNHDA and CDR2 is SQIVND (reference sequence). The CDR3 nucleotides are TGTGCCAGTAGTATTTTTGGCTTTGGACTAGCGGGAGGTCGGAACATTCAGTACTTC. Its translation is CASSIFGFGLAGGRNIQYF.

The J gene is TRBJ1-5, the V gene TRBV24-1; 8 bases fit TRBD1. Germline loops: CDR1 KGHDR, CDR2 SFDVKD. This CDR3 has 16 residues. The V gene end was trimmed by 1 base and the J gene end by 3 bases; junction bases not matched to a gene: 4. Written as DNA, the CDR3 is TGTGCCACCAGTGATTTCGGGACAGGCTTCAATCAGCCCCAGCATTTT. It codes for CATSDFGTGFNQPQHF.

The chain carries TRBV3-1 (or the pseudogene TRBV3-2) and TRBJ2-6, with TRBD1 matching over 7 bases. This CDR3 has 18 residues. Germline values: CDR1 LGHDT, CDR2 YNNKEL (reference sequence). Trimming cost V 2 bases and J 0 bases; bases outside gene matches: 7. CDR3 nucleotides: TGTGCCAGCAGCCAACTAAGGACAGGCTTCTCTGGGGCCAACGTCCTGACTTTC. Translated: CASSQLRTGFSGANVLTF.

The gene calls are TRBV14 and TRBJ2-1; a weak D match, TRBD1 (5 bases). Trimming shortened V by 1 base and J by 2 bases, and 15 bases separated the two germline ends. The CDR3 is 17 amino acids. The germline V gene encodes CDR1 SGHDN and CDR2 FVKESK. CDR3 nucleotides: TGTGCCAGCAGCCAAGTGCTAAGGGGCCTAACCTACAATGAGCAGTTCTTC. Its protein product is CASSQVLRGLTYNEQFF.

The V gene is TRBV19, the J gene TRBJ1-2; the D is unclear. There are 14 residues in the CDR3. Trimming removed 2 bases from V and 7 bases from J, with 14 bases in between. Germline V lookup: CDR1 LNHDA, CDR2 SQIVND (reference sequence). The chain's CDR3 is CASSIRAAESGYTF. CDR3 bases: TGTGCCAGTAGTATAAGAGCGGCGGAATCTGGCTACACCTTC. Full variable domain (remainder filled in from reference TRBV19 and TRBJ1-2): DGGITQSPKYLFRKEGQNVTLSCEQNLNHDAMYWYRQDPGQGLRLIYYSQIVNDFQKGDIAEGYSVSREKKESFPLTVTSAQKNPTAFYLCASSIRAAESGYTFGSGTRLTVV.

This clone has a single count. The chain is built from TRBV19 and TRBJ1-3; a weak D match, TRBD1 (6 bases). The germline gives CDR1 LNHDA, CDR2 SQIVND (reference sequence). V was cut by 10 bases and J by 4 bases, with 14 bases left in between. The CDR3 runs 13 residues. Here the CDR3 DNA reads TGTGCCACCCACGACAGGTCCGGAAACACCATATATTTT. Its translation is CATHDRSGNTIYF.

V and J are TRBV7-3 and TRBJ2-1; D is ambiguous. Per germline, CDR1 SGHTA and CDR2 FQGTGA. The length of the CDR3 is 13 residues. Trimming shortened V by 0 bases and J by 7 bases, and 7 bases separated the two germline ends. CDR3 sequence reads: CASSLTFSNEQFF. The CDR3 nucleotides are TGTGCCAGCAGCTTAACGTTTTCTAATGAGCAGTTCTTC.

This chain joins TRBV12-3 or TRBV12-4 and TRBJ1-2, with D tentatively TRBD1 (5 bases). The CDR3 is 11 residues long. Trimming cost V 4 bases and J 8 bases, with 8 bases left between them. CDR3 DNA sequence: TGTGCCAGCAGTTGGGGCGACGGCTACACCTTC. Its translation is CASSWGDGYTF.

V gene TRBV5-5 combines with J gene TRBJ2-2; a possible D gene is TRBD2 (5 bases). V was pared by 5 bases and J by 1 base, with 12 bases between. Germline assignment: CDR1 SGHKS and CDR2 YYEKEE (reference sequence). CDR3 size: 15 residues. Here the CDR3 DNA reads TGTGCCAGCAGGTCGGGATCGGTGAACACCGGGGAGCTGTTTTTT. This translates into CASRSGSVNTGELFF.